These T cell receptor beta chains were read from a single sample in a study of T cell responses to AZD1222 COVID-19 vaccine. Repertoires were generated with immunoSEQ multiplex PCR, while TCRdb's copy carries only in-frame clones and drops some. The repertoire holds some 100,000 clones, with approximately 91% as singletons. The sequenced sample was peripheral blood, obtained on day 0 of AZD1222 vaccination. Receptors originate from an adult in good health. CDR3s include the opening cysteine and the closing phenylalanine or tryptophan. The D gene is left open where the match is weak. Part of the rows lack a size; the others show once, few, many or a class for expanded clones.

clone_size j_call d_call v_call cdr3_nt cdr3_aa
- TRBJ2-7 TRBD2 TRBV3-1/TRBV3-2 TGTGCCAGCAGCCAGCCCGGGAGGAGTCACGAGCAGTACTTC CASSQPGRSHEQYF
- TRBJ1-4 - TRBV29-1 TGCAGCGCTCAACCGGGGCCCAATGAAAAACTGTTTTTT CSAQPGPNEKLFF
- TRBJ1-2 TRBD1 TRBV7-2 TGTGCCAGCAGCAAGACAGGGGGAGGCTATGGCTACACCTTC CASSKTGGGYGYTF
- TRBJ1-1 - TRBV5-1 TGCGCCAGCAGCGAGGGCTACAGGGTCTCTGAAGCTTTCTTT CASSEGYRVSEAFF
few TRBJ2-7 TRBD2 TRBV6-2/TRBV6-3 TGTGCCAGCAGTCGGAGCGGGGGAGCCTCCTACGAGCAGTACTTC CASSRSGGASYEQYF
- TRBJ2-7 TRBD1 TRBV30 TGTGCCCGTTCCGGGACAGGGGGAATCTACGAGCAGTACTTC CARSGTGGIYEQYF
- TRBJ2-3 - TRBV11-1 TGTGCCAGCAGCTTATCGACTGGTTACACAGATACGCAGTATTTT CASSLSTGYTDTQYF
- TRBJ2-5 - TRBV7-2 TGTGCCAGCAGCTTAGCGCTGACAGGGAGGGGAAAGACCCAGTACTTC CASSLALTGRGKTQYF
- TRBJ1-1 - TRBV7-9 TGTGCCAGAACCTCAGGGGTGAACACTGAAGCTTTCTTT CARTSGVNTEAFF
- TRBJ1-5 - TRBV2 TGTGCCAGCCGACGCGCCGGCAATCAGCCCCAGCATTTT CASRRAGNQPQHF
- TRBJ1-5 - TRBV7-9 TGTGCCAGCAGGACACGACAGAATCAGCCCCAGCATTTT CASRTRQNQPQHF
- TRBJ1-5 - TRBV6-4 TGTGCCAGCAGTGAGGGGATTAGTCAGCCCCAGCATTTT CASSEGISQPQHF
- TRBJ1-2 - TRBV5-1 TGCGCCAGCAGCTTGGCGGGGGAGAACTATGGCTACACCTTC CASSLAGENYGYTF
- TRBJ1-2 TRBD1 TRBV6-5 TGTGCCAGCAGTTACTCCTCGGACAGGGGCTGGGGTGGCTACACCTTC CASSYSSDRGWGGYTF
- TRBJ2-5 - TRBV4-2 TGTGCCAGCAGCCAAGATCCCTCCCTAAGGGAGACCCAGTACTTC CASSQDPSLRETQYF
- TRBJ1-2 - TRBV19 TGTGCCAGTAGTGTTGCACCGGGCCGCAAAAACTATGGCTACACCTTC CASSVAPGRKNYGYTF
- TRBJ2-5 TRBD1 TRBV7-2 TGTGCCAGCAGCCTGGGACAGGGAGGGGGGACCCAGTACTTC CASSLGQGGGTQYF
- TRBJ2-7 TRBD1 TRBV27 TGTGCCAGCAGTCCCTTGGGACAGACGTCCTACGAGCAGTACTTC CASSPLGQTSYEQYF
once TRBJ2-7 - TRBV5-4 TGTGCCAGCAGCTTGGGGGGGGAATGGGGCTACGAGCAGTACTTC CASSLGGEWGYEQYF
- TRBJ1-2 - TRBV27 TGTGCCAGCAGTTTAGGAGGCGGGGGTTTTTCCTATGGCTACACCTTC CASSLGGGGFSYGYTF
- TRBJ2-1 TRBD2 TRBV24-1 TGTGCCACCAGCGCAAGCGGGGGGCCCTACAATGAGCAGTTCTTC CATSASGGPYNEQFF
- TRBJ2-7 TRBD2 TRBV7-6 TGTGCCAGCAGCTTAGCGGCTAGCGGGGGGTGGGCCTACGAGCAGTACTTC CASSLAASGGWAYEQYF
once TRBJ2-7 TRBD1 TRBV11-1 TGTGCCAGCAGCTACCCCGGGACAGGGTCCTACGAGCAGTACTTC CASSYPGTGSYEQYF
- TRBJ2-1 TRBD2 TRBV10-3 TGTGCCATCAGTGGGGGACTAGTGGCGTACAATGAGCAGTTCTTC CAISGGLVAYNEQFF
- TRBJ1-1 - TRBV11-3 TGTGCCAGCAGCTTGTTCCCCGGGGCTGAAGCTTTCTTT CASSLFPGAEAFF
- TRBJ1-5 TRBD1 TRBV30 TGTGCCTGGAGTGTAAAGGGGGCTGGCAATCAGCCCCAGCATTTT CAWSVKGAGNQPQHF
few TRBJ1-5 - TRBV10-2 TGCGCCAGCAGTGAAGGGCATTCCAGCAATCAGCCCCAGCATTTT CASSEGHSSNQPQHF
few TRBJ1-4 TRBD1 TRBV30 TGTGCCTTGGGACAGAGAAATGAAAAACTGTTTTTT CALGQRNEKLFF
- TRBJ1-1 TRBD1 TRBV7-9 TGTGCCAGCAGCATCGACAGGGCCCTAGGGACTGAAGCTTTCTTT CASSIDRALGTEAFF
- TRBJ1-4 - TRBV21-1 TGTGCCAGCAGCAACTCGGGGCCAAGTGCAACTAATGAAAAACTGTTTTTT CASSNSGPSATNEKLFF
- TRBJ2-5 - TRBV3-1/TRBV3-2 TGTGCCAGCAGCCGGACGGGTACGGGGGAGACCCAGTACTTC CASSRTGTGETQYF
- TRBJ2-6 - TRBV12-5 TGTGCTAGTGGTTTGCCAACCGGCTCTGGGGCCAACGTCCTGACTTTC CASGLPTGSGANVLTF
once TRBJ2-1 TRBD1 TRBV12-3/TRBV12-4 TGTGCCAGCAGTCAAGACAGGGGAAATGAGCAGTTCTTC CASSQDRGNEQFF
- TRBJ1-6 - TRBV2 TGTGCCAGCAGTGGGAGCCGCTCCTATAATTCACCCCTCCACTTT CASSGSRSYNSPLHF
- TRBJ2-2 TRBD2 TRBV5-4 TGTGCCAGCAGCTTGGGACTAGCGAGCACCGGGGAGCTGTTTTTT CASSLGLASTGELFF
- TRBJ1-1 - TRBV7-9 TGTGCCAGCAGCTTAATGAACACTGAAGCTTTCTTT CASSLMNTEAFF
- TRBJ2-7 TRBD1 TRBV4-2 TGTGCCAGCAGCCAGGGGACAGAAGACTCCTACGAGCAGTACTTC CASSQGTEDSYEQYF
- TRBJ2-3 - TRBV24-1 TGTGCCACCGGGGAGACAGATACGCAGTATTTT CATGETDTQYF
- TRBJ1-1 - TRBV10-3 TGTGCCATCAGTGCGGGACTAGGACGTAATGAAGCTTTCTTT CAISAGLGRNEAFF
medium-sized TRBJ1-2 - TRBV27 TGTGCCAGCAGTTTATATTCGCAGGGGATGGGCTTGAACTATGGCTACACCTTC CASSLYSQGMGLNYGYTF
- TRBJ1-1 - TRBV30 TGTGCCTGGAGGGCCTGGGGACACCTGAAAGCTTTCTTT CAWRAWGHLKAFF
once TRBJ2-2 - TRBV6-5 TGTGCCAGCAGTTACCGGCAGGGCCAGAACACCGGGGAGCTGTTTTTT CASSYRQGQNTGELFF
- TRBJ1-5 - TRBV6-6 TGTGCCAGCAGTTACTCGACCGGGACCCCAGGGCCCCAGCATTTT CASSYSTGTPGPQHF
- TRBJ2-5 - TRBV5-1 TGCGCCAGCAGCCCTTCGACAGGAGGCCAAGAGACCCAGTACTTC CASSPSTGGQETQYF
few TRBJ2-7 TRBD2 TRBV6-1 TGTGCCAGCAGTTCTCCGGGACTAGCGTCCTACGAGCAGTACTTC CASSSPGLASYEQYF
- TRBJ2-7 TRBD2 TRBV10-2 TGCGCCAGCAGTGCGACTAGCGGGGGCGGCCCCTACGAGCAGTACTTC CASSATSGGGPYEQYF
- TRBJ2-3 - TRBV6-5 TGTGCCGTCCACCCGGCGGCTGCCGGGCCAAATACGCAGTATTTT CAVHPAAAGPNTQYF
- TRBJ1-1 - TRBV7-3 TGTGCCAGCAGCGGGACGGCAGCCTCGAACACTGAAGCTTTCTTT CASSGTAASNTEAFF
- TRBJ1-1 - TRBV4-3 TGCGCCAGCAGCCAAGATTCAGGGGCTCCTAACACTGAAGCTTTCTTT CASSQDSGAPNTEAFF
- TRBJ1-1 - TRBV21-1 TGTGCCAGCAGCAAATACAGGGGTGCAAACACTGAAGCTTTCTTT CASSKYRGANTEAFF
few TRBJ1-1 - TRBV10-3 TGTGCCATCAGTGAGTCGGGGGCGGGCGGGAGCACTGAAGCTTTCTTT CAISESGAGGSTEAFF
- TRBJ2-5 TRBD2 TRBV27 TGTGCCAGCAGTTTTGTTGGACTAGCGGGGGGACCCCGAAAAGCGGAGACCCAGTACTTC CASSFVGLAGGPRKAETQYF
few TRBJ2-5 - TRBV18 TGTGCCAGCTCGGGACAAGAGACCCAGTACTTC CASSGQETQYF
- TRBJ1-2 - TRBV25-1 TGTGCCAGCAGTGATCCCGAGCTGGGGGGGTCCTATGGCTACACCTTC CASSDPELGGSYGYTF
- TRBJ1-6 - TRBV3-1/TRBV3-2 TGTGCCAGCAGCCACGGTACCAGGGTTAATTCACCCCTCCACTTT CASSHGTRVNSPLHF
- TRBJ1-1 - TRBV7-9 TGTGCCAGCAGCGGGGGTGACCTGAGGACTGAAGCTTTCTTT CASSGGDLRTEAFF
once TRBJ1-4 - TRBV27 TGTGCCAGCACCATGGGAACAGGGTTTATTGGGGGGCTGACTAATGAAAAACTGTTTTTT CASTMGTGFIGGLTNEKLFF
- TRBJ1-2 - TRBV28 TGTGCCAGCAGTGCCCAACAGGGCGTCGGTGGCTACACCTTC CASSAQQGVGGYTF
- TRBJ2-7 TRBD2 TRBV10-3 TGTGCCATCAGTGAGAGGGCCGGGACTATAAGCTCCTACGAGCAGTACTTC CAISERAGTISSYEQYF